This TCR beta chain came from a study of blood T cell repertoires in COVID-19. Cohorts were determined from participant-reported clinical history. CDR1 and CDR2 (germline): MNHEY, SVGEGT. CDR3 length: 14 residues. Trimming shortened V by 3 bases and J by 0 bases, and 8 bases separated the two germline ends. The table came from immunoSEQ multiplex PCR; TCRdb's copy has only in-frame clones and leaves some out. The table has approximately 210,000 clones, around 90% seen once. The receptor was isolated from a man aged 25-45 years in a cohort exposed to, infected with or recovered from COVID-19 (not recorded which). Sequenced material: PBMCs or T cells enriched from blood (not recorded which). The rearrangement links TRBV6-2 or TRBV6-3 to TRBJ1-1, with D uncertain. CDR3 DNA sequence: TGTGCCAGCAGTTATAGTCAGGTGAACACTGAAGCTTTCTTT. Translating it yields CASSYSQVNTEAFF.